Below are 8 T cell receptor beta chains sequenced from a single sample in a study of T cells after yellow fever vaccination (dated by TCRdb to between 2017 and 2020). Explained via the paper, the treatment or condition label denotes: live attenuated yellow fever vaccine strain. The library was produced with 5' RACE. The sequencing machine was an Illumina HiSeq 2500. The raw public data were reprocessed by TCRdb itself: fastp quality trimming at Q25, MiXCR clonotype calling, in-frame beta chains only. Every CDR3 protein is listed once, alongside the most common genes and DNA of its rows. This sample lists 30,000 to 35,000 distinct CDR3 sequences; less than 8.5% were detected once. The ten largest clones add up to 20% to 25% of the sample. The sequencing used PBMCs, either bulk or a sorted T-cell subset (CD4+, CD8+, memory, or dextramer-sorted; not recorded which), collected on the day of the first yellow fever vaccination. The receptor set was obtained from a man aged 18 to 29 who received the YFV17D yellow fever vaccine.

The rearrangement joins TRBV12-3 or TRBV12-4 to TRBJ1-2, with a possible D match to TRBD1 (5 bases). This CDR3 comprises 13 residues. V lost 3 bases, J lost 4 bases, and 9 bases lay in between. The CDR3, as DNA: TGTGCCAGCAGTTTCCGGGACGGCTATGGCTACACCTTC. Translating gives CASSFRDGYGYTF.

In this sample, this clonotype turned up many times. The chain carries TRBV25-1 and TRBJ2-1; D is uncertain. V gave up 1 base and J gave up 9 bases, with 4 bases separating them. Germline V CDR1 and CDR2: MGHDK, SYGVNS. There are 11 residues in the CDR3. The CDR3 coding sequence is TGTGCCAGCAGTGAATTCGGTGAGCAGTTCTTC. This sequence encodes CASSEFGEQFF.

This clonotype was observed many times. The V call is TRBV18, the J call TRBJ1-4, with D perhaps TRBD1 (6 bases). CDR1 and CDR2 from the germline V gene are KGHSH and LQKENI. The CDR3 spans 15 residues. Trimming cost V 3 bases and J 8 bases, with 16 bases left between them. The CDR3 coding sequence is TGTGCCAGCTCACCTAACAGGGCGGATGGCGAAAAACTGTTTTTT. Amino acids: CASSPNRADGEKLFF.

This clonotype was found many times. The chain combines TRBV5-1 with TRBJ2-1, with 12 bases aligning to TRBD1. J was trimmed by 5 bases and V by 4 bases; bases with no gene match: 4. The CDR3 extends over 15 amino acids. Germline lookup yields CDR1 SGHRS and CDR2 YFSETQ. In nucleotides, the CDR3 is TGCGCCAGCAGCCTCGGGACAGGGGGCAACAATGAGCAGTTCTTC. Translated, it gives CASSLGTGGNNEQFF.

This clonotype has ten or more counts. The J gene is TRBJ2-1, the V gene TRBV3-1, with 14 bases lining up with TRBD2. With 1 base clipped from V and 9 bases from J, the junction kept 5 bases outside the gene matches. This CDR3 region has 16 residues. CDR1 is LGHDT, CDR2 YNNKEL, per germline (reference sequence). DNA for the CDR3: TGTGCCAGCAGCCAAGGGACTAGCGGGGGGTCGGTTGAGCAGTTCTTC. Translation: CASSQGTSGGSVEQFF.

This clonotype was detected a few times. V is TRBV7-9 and J is TRBJ1-3; possible D gene TRBD1, 5 bases. CDR3 length equals 15 residues. V was shortened by 3 bases and J by 4 bases, with 13 bases between the two germline ends. CDR1 is SEHNR, CDR2 FQNEAQ, per germline (reference sequence). The chain's CDR3 is CASSFPRGRGNTIYF. The CDR3, as DNA: TGTGCCAGCAGCTTTCCGAGGGGACGGGGAAACACCATATATTTT.

The gene calls are TRBV4-2 and TRBJ2-1, with TRBD1 identical over 10 bases. The CDR3 is 17 residues long. V lost 4 bases to trimming and J lost 2 bases; unmatched junction nucleotides: 8. Germline CDR1 reads LGHNA; CDR2 reads YNFKEQ. The CDR3 coding sequence is TGTGCCAGCAGCCGCTACTTGGGACAGGGGACCTACAATGAGCAGTTCTTC. This gives the protein CASSRYLGQGTYNEQFF.

This clonotype was found many times. The chain has TRBV7-9 and TRBJ2-2; D may be TRBD2 (5 bases). The V and J ends lost 5 bases and 5 bases respectively, with 15 bases between them. Germline V gene lookup returns CDR1 SEHNR and CDR2 FQNEAQ (reference sequence). The CDR3 sequence is 15 residues long. The CDR3 sequence: CASSAQLSGTGELFF. The DNA of the CDR3 is TGTGCCAGCAGCGCCCAGTTATCGGGGACCGGGGAGCTGTTTTTT.